Below, 16 T cell receptor gamma chains from the same sample are listed, as sequenced in a study of gamma delta lymphoproliferative disorders and STAT genes. The receptor sequences were amplified from genomic DNA of peripheral blood mononuclear cells. TCRdb made new clone calls on the multiplex PCR reads using CATT. The data show roughly 610 gamma-chain clones, 33% seen once. The sample was blood. The receptors were gathered from a human donor with hepatosplenic T-cell lymphoma.

This clone was seen many times. The protein that TCRdb holds for this DNA derives from a much larger clone and differs from the translated DNA at residue 6, which likely indicates a read error; the protein shown here is translated from the DNA. The same CDR3 arises from other DNA sequences in this sample as well. The chain is built from TRGV8 and TRGJ1 or TRGJ2. Here the J gene came from matching the DNA to germline, since TCRdb omits it. Looked up from germline, CDR1 is VENAVY and CDR2 is YDSYNSRV. V was pared by 0 bases and J by 4 bases, with 3 bases of the junction left unmatched. CDR3 length equals 13 residues. The DNA for the CDR3 is TGTGCCACCTGGGATAGGTCGTATTATAAGAAACTCTTT. This encodes CATWDRSYYKKLF.

Of note for this clone: No DNA is shown, since the ends of the CDR3 on it are uncertain; the CDR3 is the one TCRdb lists. The CDR3 loop is CATWDRPLLAVEQHF. No J gene was named, though the V gene is TRGV3. Including both end residues, the CDR3 is 15 amino acids long. Germline CDR1 is VTNTFY and CDR2 is YDVSTARD (reference sequence).

In its sample, this clone ranks as medium-sized. This DNA translates differently at residue 5 from the TCRdb protein, which is that of a much larger clone; a read error is likely, and the protein shown is the DNA's own translation. This chain links TRGV8 with TRGJ1 or TRGJ2. Since TCRdb gives no J gene, matching the DNA to germline was used here to assign it. Germline-derived CDR1 and CDR2 are VENAVY and YDSYNSRV. The CDR3 has 13 amino acids. The CDR3 is CATWNSSYYKKLF. CDR3 nucleotide sequence: TGTGCCACCTGGAATAGTTCGTATTATAAGAAACTCTTT.

This clone appeared once. The chain has TRGV8 and TRGJ1 or TRGJ2. The J gene was missing in TCRdb and was found by matching the end of the DNA to germline. Germline CDR1 VENAVY, CDR2 YDSYNSRV. The CDR3 contains 13 residues. Trimming removed 4 bases from V and 5 bases from J; junction bases left unmatched: 8. The CDR3 here is CATWDLGDYKKLF. CDR3 nucleotides: TGTGCCACCTGGGACCTAGGGGATTATAAGAAACTCTTT.

This clone rates as medium-sized. A read error is the likely source, as a far larger clone sits one nucleotide away. Other nucleotide sequences in the sample specify the same CDR3. The chain is built from TRGV8 and TRGJ1 or TRGJ2. Because TCRdb records no J gene, it was assigned here through a match of the DNA to germline. CDR1 and CDR2 from the germline V gene are VENAVY and YDSYNSRV. The CDR3 covers 13 residues. CDR3 nucleotide sequence: TGTGCCACCTGGGATAGTTCGTATTACAAGAAACTCTTT. Translating it yields CATWDSSYYKKLF.

Within the sample, this clone is medium-sized. This specimen includes other DNA sequences encoding the same CDR3. The J gene is TRGJ1 or TRGJ2, the V gene TRGV4. Because TCRdb records no J gene, it was assigned here through a match of the DNA to germline. The V gene end was trimmed by 5 bases and the J gene end by 3 bases; junction bases not matched to a gene: 4. The V gene's germline CDR1 is EGSTGY and CDR2 YDSYTSSV. The CDR3 spans 12 residues. CDR3 protein: CATWASYYKKLF. The CDR3 DNA sequence: TGTGCCACCTGGGCCAGTTATTATAAGAAACTCTTT.

The rearrangement joins TRGV2 to TRGJP2. The J gene is not listed in TCRdb, so it was assigned here from a DNA match to germline. The V segment lost 2 bases and the J segment 12 bases; nucleotides outside the gene matches: 9. This CDR3 has 13 residues. From germline, CDR1 is EGSNGY and CDR2 YDSYNSKV. CDR3 sequence (DNA): TGTGCCACCTGGGACGCCAATAAAGGGATCAAGACGTTT. The encoded protein is CATWDANKGIKTF.

The J gene is TRGJP2, the V gene TRGV11. TCRdb is silent on the J gene; assignment here came from matching the DNA to germline. TRGV11 is an ORF; its function is uncertain. CDR3 length: 16 residues. J lost 5 bases, V lost 9 bases, and 15 bases had no gene match. CDR3 residues: CACWPPSGVSDWIKTF. In DNA form, the CDR3 reads TGTGCCTGCTGGCCCCCCTCCGGGGTAAGTGATTGGATCAAGACGTTT.

The rearrangement links TRGV4 to TRGJ1 or TRGJ2. The J gene, missing from TCRdb, was assigned here through DNA to germline matching. After removal of 0 bases from V and 4 bases from J, the junction contained 9 bases not matched to a gene. This CDR3 region has 15 residues. Germline CDR1 EGSTGY, CDR2 YDSYTSSV. The CDR3 region has the DNA TGTGCCACCTGGGATGGGGAGGGATTATATTATAAGAAACTCTTT. Its protein is CATWDGEGLYYKKLF.

Ten or more counts support this clone. A read error is the likely source, as a far larger clone sits one nucleotide away. The identical CDR3 is also encoded by other nucleotide sequences in the sample. The chain combines TRGV8 with TRGJ1 or TRGJ2. Because TCRdb records no J gene, it was assigned here through a match of the DNA to germline. This CDR3 spans 13 amino acids. The germline V gene has CDR1 VENAVY and CDR2 YDSYNSRV. CDR3: CATWDSSYYKKLF. The CDR3 bases are TGTGCCACATGGGATAGTTCGTATTATAAGAAACTCTTT.

This clone was recorded at least ten times. This likely stems from a read error, as it lies one base from a far larger clone. The DNA is left out, because the CDR3 cannot be placed on it with certainty; the CDR3 is given as TCRdb lists it. With the J gene uncalled, the V gene is TRGV11. TRGV11 is classed as an ORF, of uncertain function. The CDR3 is 16 amino acids in total, end residues counted. CDR3: CTTVPAGLDRRWFKIF.

The table lists this clone with a count of one. This chain's CDR3 is CACWISHTYYKKLF. CDR3 nucleotides: TGTGCCTGCTGGATTAGTCACACTTATTATAAGAAACTCTTT. V gene TRGV11 combines with J gene TRGJ1 or TRGJ2. TCRdb is silent on the J gene; assignment here came from matching the DNA to germline. Being an ORF, TRGV11 has a function that is uncertain. The CDR3 has 14 residues. With 4 bases clipped from V and 3 bases from J, the junction kept 6 bases outside the gene matches.

DNA for the CDR3: TGTGCCTGCCCAAAGGAGTTGGGCAAAAAAATCAAGGTATTT. This sequence encodes CACPKELGKKIKVF. The genes are TRGV9 and TRGJP. No J gene is reported in TCRdb; it was inferred here by comparing the DNA with germline. Trimming cost V 11 bases and J 7 bases; bases outside gene matches: 8. Germline V gene lookup returns CDR1 GITISATS and CDR2 ISYDGTV (reference sequence). This CDR3 has 14 amino acids.

This clone was detected only a few times. J is TRGJP1 and V is TRGV10. The J gene comes from matching the DNA to germline here; TCRdb lacks it. TRGV10 has ORF status, its function being uncertain. CDR3 length: 14 residues. Unmatched junction bases numbered 7, after V lost 8 bases and J lost 3 bases. CDR3 nucleotides: TGTGCTGCGTGGACCCTATCCACTGGTTGGTTCAAGATATTT. Amino acids: CAAWTLSTGWFKIF.

In its sample, this clone is medium-sized. The V call is TRGV3, the J call TRGJ1 or TRGJ2. Because TCRdb records no J gene, it was assigned here through a match of the DNA to germline. The CDR3 extends over 11 amino acids. Germline values: CDR1 VTNTFY, CDR2 YDVSTARD (reference sequence). V lost 0 bases and J lost 10; bases outside the gene matches: 3. CDR3 protein: CATWDRQKKLF. CDR3 in DNA: TGTGCCACCTGGGACAGGCAGAAGAAACTCTTT.

The rearrangement joins TRGV8 to TRGJ1 or TRGJ2. Since TCRdb gives no J gene, matching the DNA to germline was used here to assign it. This CDR3 contains 12 residues. CDR1 and CDR2 from the germline V gene are VENAVY and YDSYNSRV. Germline trimming cut 1 base from V and 7 bases from J; bases unmatched to any gene: 4. As DNA, the CDR3 is TGTGCCACCTGGGATAGTTCGTATAAGAAACTCTTT. It specifies CATWDSSYKKLF.